The following is a T cell receptor (beta chain) sequence with its context. Antigen unknown. This sample was taken from a study of cytomegalovirus exposure and HLA in healthy donors. Points from the study as a whole: Segments of the TCR beta V type were, in most cases, productive about 90% or about 30% of the time in an earlier analysis.

The PCR was carried out with 60 Vbeta primers and 13 Jbeta primers. Assay: immunoSEQ multiplex PCR; the TCRdb copy retains only in-frame clones and omits some. The table records about 150,000 clones, 70% to 80% of them present only once. From germline, CDR1 is ENHRY and CDR2 SYGVKD. The CDR3 has 16 amino acids. Trimming pared 2 bases from V and 0 bases from J, leaving 11 bases between. Sequencing was done on a sample of PBMCs. The chain has TRBV10-3 and TRBJ1-5, with no clear D. The receptor was isolated from a woman aged 40 to 50 in good health and CMV-seronegative. This CDR3 reads CAISERGRNSNQPQHF. Here the CDR3 DNA reads TGTGCCATCAGTGAGAGAGGAAGGAATAGCAATCAGCCCCAGCATTTT.